This TCR beta chain was profiled in a study of early T cells in non-severe SARS-CoV-2 infection. This clonotype was counted a few times. Attached unique molecular identifiers marked individual cDNA molecules. TCRdb itself ran the 5' RACE reads through MiXCR, one entry per CDR3 protein. This table holds 60,000 to 65,000 distinct CDR3 sequences, approximately 8.8% found once. The CDR3 length is 17 residues. Looked up from germline, CDR1 is PRHDT and CDR2 is FYEKMQ (reference sequence). The V and J ends lost 4 bases and 6 bases, in that order; junction bases with no gene match: 12. The chain joins TRBV13 to TRBJ2-7; 13 bases line up with TRBD2. The input for sequencing was whole blood, taken at baseline. The TCR sequence derives from an adult who was a healthcare worker with PCR-confirmed SARS-CoV-2 infection or an uninfected control (not recorded which). CDR3 DNA sequence: TGTGCCAGCAGCTCCGCCCCCGGACTAGCGGGGGCCGGCGAGCAGTACTTC. Its translation: CASSSAPGLAGAGEQYF.